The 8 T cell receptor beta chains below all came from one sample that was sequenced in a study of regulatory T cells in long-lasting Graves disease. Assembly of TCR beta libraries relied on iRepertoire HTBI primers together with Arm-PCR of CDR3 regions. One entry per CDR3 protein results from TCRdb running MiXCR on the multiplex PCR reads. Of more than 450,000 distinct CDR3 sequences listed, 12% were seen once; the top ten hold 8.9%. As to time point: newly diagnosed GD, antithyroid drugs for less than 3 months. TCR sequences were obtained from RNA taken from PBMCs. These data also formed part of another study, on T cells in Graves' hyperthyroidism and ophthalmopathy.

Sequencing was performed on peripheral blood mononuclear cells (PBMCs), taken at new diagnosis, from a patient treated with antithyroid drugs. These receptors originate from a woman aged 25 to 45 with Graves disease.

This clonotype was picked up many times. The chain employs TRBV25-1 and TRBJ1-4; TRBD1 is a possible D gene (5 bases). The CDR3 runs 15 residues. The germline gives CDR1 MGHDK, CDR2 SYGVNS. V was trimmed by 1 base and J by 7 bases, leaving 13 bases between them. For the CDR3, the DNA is TGTGCCAGCAGTGAATCGTGGATGAGGGGTGAAAAACTGTTTTTT. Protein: CASSESWMRGEKLFF.

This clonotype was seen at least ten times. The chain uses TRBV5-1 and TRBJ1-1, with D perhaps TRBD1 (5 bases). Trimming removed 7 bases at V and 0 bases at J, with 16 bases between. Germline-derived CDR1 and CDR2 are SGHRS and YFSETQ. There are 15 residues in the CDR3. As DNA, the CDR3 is TGCGCCAGCCACGGGCTGGGACGGTTGAACACTGAAGCTTTCTTT. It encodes CASHGLGRLNTEAFF.

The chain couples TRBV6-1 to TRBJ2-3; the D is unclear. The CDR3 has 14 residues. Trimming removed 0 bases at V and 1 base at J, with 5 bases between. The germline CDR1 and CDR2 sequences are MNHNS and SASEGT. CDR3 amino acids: CASSEAAGTDTQYF. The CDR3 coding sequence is TGTGCCAGCAGTGAAGCGGCAGGCACAGATACGCAGTATTTT.

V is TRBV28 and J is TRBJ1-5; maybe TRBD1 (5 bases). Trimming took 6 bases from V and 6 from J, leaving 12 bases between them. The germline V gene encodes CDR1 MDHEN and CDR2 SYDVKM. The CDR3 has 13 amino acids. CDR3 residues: CASRGPWSQPQHF. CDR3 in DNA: TGTGCCAGCAGGGGGCCCTGGAGTCAGCCCCAGCATTTT.

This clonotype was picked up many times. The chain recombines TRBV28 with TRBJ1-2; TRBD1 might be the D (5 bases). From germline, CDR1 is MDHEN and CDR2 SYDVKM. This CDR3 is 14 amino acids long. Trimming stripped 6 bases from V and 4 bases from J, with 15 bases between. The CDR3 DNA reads TGTGCCAGCAGCCAAGCCGGGGCCACCTATGGCTACACCTTC. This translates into CASSQAGATYGYTF.

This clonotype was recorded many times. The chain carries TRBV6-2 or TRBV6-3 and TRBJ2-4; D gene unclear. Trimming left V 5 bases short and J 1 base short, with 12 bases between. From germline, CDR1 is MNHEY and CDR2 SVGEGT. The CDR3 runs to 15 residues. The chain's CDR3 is CASSPYDGAKNIQYF. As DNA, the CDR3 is TGTGCCAGCAGTCCGTATGACGGGGCCAAAAACATTCAGTACTTC.

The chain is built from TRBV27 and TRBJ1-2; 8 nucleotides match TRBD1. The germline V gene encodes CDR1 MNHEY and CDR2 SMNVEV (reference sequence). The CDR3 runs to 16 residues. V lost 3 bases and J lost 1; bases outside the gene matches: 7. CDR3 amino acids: CASSFDYRGNNYGYTF. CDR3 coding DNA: TGTGCCAGCAGTTTTGATTACAGGGGGAATAACTATGGCTACACCTTC.

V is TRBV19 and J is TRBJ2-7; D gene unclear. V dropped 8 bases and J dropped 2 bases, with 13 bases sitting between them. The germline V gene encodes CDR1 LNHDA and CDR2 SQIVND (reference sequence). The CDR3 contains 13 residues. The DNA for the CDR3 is TGTGCCAGTGGTGAGGTTGGTCCCTACGAGCAGTACTTC. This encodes CASGEVGPYEQYF.